A single sample gave rise to the 5 T cell receptor beta chains below, sequenced in a study of regulatory and conventional T cells in RAG deficiency. TCRdb's copy holds only in-frame clones and misses some; the assay was immunoSEQ multiplex PCR. The sample lists around 30,000 clones; about 87% were seen once. These data are also associated with another study on regulatory T cells. That study reports: Amplification used 52 TRBV primers and 13 TRBJ primers.

Sequenced material: CD8+ T cells sorted from blood. Every receptor here comes from a human donor in good health.

The V gene is TRBV15, the J gene TRBJ2-3; tentatively, D is TRBD1 (7 bases). CDR1 and CDR2 from the germline V gene are LNHNV and YYDKDF (reference sequence). The length of the CDR3 is 19 residues. V was trimmed by 3 bases and J by 2 bases, leaving 24 bases between them. In DNA, the CDR3 is TGTGCCACCAGCAGCAGGGGGGTTAACGACTATTTCGACACAGATACGCAGTATTTT. Its protein is CATSSRGVNDYFDTDTQYF.

V is TRBV6-6 and J is TRBJ1-1; possibly TRBD1 for D (5 bases). With 0 bases removed from V and 7 bases from J, the gap between germline ends came to 6 bases. Germline lookup yields CDR1 MNHNY and CDR2 SVGAGI (reference sequence). The CDR3 is made up of 12 amino acids. The CDR3 loop is CASSYSTVEAFF. In nucleotides, the CDR3 is TGTGCCAGCAGTTACTCGACAGTTGAAGCTTTCTTT.

The chain joins TRBV19 to TRBJ2-7; 11 bases are shared with TRBD1. This CDR3 spans 15 amino acids. J lost 5 bases, V lost 5 bases, and 8 bases had no gene match. Germline V gene data show CDR1 as LNHDA and CDR2 as SQIVND (reference sequence). CDR3 DNA sequence: TGTGCCAGTAGTTACCCGGGACAGGGGGTCGACGAGCAGTACTTC. Encoded protein: CASSYPGQGVDEQYF.

The chain combines TRBV9 with TRBJ2-1; 13 positions agree with TRBD2. With 0 bases clipped from V and 7 bases from J, the junction kept 4 bases outside the gene matches. Looked up from germline, CDR1 is SGDLS and CDR2 is YYNGEE. This CDR3 spans 16 amino acids. In DNA, the CDR3 is TGTGCCAGCAGCGTAGGGTCGGGACTAGCGGGGAATGAGCAGTTCTTC. Its protein is CASSVGSGLAGNEQFF.

V usage is TRBV7-6 and J usage is TRBJ2-3; 8 bases are shared with TRBD2. The CDR3 covers 16 residues. Germline lookup yields CDR1 SGHVS and CDR2 FNYEAQ. J lost 1 base, V lost 3 bases, and 6 bases had no gene match. CDR3 region: CASSLRSLAGTDTQYF. CDR3 bases: TGTGCCAGCAGCTTGCGGTCACTAGCGGGCACAGATACGCAGTATTTT.